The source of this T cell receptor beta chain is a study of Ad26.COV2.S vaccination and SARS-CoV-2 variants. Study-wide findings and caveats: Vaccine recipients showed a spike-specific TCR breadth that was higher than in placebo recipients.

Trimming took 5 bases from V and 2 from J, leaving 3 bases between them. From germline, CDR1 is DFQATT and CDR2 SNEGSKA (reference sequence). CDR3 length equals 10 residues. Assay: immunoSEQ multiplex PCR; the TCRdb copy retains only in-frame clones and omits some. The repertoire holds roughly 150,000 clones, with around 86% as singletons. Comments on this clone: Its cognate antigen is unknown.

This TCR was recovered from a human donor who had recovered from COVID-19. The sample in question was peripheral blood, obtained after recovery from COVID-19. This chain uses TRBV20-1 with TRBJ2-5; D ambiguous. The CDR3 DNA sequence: TGCAGTGCTCGACAAGAGACCCAGTACTTC. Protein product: CSARQETQYF.